The 8 T cell receptor beta chains presented below share a single source sample, sequenced in a study of shared T cell receptors in the human thymus. Only in-frame clones appear in the TCRdb table, and some are missing; sequencing was by immunoSEQ multiplex PCR. The sample includes about 730,000 clones, roughly 88% of them seen just once. The same sample was also used in a study of human thymus T cells.

The sample was thymocytes. All receptors derive from a girl in the first two years of life with a congenital heart defect.

The V gene is TRBV5-8, the J gene TRBJ1-2, with 10 bases that match TRBD1. The CDR3 covers 17 residues. Per germline, CDR1 SGHTS and CDR2 YDEGEE. With V trimmed by 4 bases and J by 6 bases, 15 bases remained unmatched. CDR3: CASSPPDRGRGLDGYTF. The CDR3 DNA is TGTGCCAGCAGCCCTCCTGACAGGGGGCGCGGATTAGATGGCTACACCTTC.

V usage is TRBV5-1 and J usage is TRBJ2-5; 12 nucleotides line up with TRBD2. Per germline, CDR1 SGHRS and CDR2 YFSETQ. J gave up 5 bases and V 0 bases, and 2 bases lay outside the gene matches. This CDR3 spans 15 amino acids. The chain's CDR3 is CASSLDGLAGETQYF. The CDR3 DNA sequence: TGCGCCAGCAGCTTGGACGGACTAGCGGGGGAGACCCAGTACTTC.

CDR3 coding DNA: TGTGCCAGCAGTGAAGTGACCCTGGGCAGTGGCTACACCTTC. This gives the protein CASSEVTLGSGYTF. The chain employs TRBV2 and TRBJ1-2; no firm D call. The CDR3 has 14 amino acids. V lost 1 base, J lost 7 bases, and 13 bases lay in between. Germline-derived CDR1 and CDR2 are SNHLY and FYNNEI. The whole variable domain, filled in from reference TRBV2 and TRBJ1-2, reads EPEVTQTPSHQVTQMGQEVILRCVPISNHLYFYWYRQILGQKVEFLVSFYNNEISEKSEIFDDQFSVERPDGSNFTLKIRSTKLEDSAMYFCASSEVTLGSGYTFGSGTRLTVV.

The rearrangement joins TRBV5-1 to TRBJ1-4; D unresolved. The CDR3 loop spans 14 amino acids. Deletions cut 4 bases from V and 5 bases from J, with 12 bases between. From germline, CDR1 is SGHRS and CDR2 YFSETQ. CDR3 region: CASSDGLENEKLFF. CDR3 in DNA: TGCGCCAGCAGCGACGGACTTGAGAATGAAAAACTGTTTTTT.

This chain links TRBV2 with TRBJ2-5, with D perhaps TRBD2 (7 bases). The CDR3 length is 19 residues. The V gene's germline CDR1 is SNHLY and CDR2 FYNNEI. V was cut by 7 bases and J by 5 bases, with 32 bases left in between. DNA for the CDR3: TGTGCCAGCACAAAGGTGAAAATGATAACAGGGAGGGGTGAGGAGACCCAGTACTTC. Translation gives CASTKVKMITGRGEETQYF. The variable domain in full, completed from reference TRBV2 and TRBJ2-5, reads EPEVTQTPSHQVTQMGQEVILRCVPISNHLYFYWYRQILGQKVEFLVSFYNNEISEKSEIFDDQFSVERPDGSNFTLKIRSTKLEDSAMYFCASTKVKMITGRGEETQYFGPGTRLLVL.

This clone has a handful of counts. V usage is TRBV14 and J usage is TRBJ2-5, with 7 bases identical to TRBD1. J was trimmed by 2 bases and V by 0 bases; bases with no gene match: 12. The length of the CDR3 is 18 residues. Germline CDR1 SGHDN, CDR2 FVKESK. The CDR3 is CASSQDVRTGALQETQYF. DNA of the CDR3: TGTGCCAGCAGCCAAGACGTTCGGACAGGTGCTCTGCAAGAGACCCAGTACTTC.

This chain joins TRBV7-2 and TRBJ2-7; a possible D gene is TRBD2 (5 bases). This CDR3 is 17 amino acids long. V was shortened by 3 bases and J by 2 bases, with 20 bases between the two germline ends. The germline CDR1 and CDR2 sequences are SGHTA and FQGNSA. CDR3 sequence: CASSFYEVSGLPYEQYF. The DNA of the CDR3 is TGTGCCAGCAGCTTTTACGAGGTGAGCGGCCTACCCTACGAGCAGTACTTC.

The chain combines TRBV7-2 with TRBJ1-4, with 9 positions matching TRBD1. This CDR3 is built from 16 residues. Trimming removed 5 bases from V and 8 bases from J; junction bases left unmatched: 12. Germline V lookup: CDR1 SGHTA, CDR2 FQGNSA. CDR3 sequence: CASSLNRTGADEKLFF. The CDR3 region has the DNA TGTGCCAGCAGCCTAAACAGGACAGGGGCGGACGAAAAACTGTTTTTT.